These 7 T cell receptor beta chains share one sample of origin, sequenced in a study of blood T cells in healthy people across ages. Primers used in a second PCR of about 7 to 12 cycles were a sample-barcoded 5' primer and a J-beta primer mix. TCRdb processed the 5' RACE reads anew with MiXCR; each CDR3 protein has one entry. Of 380,000 or so distinct CDR3 sequences in the sample, roughly half are singletons; the top ten hold under 60%. Material: blood. The source is a man aged 55 to 69 in good health.

The table lists this clonotype with a count of one. The J gene is TRBJ2-3, the V gene TRBV12-3 or TRBV12-4; D gene unclear. The CDR3 is 13 residues long. With 2 bases removed from V and 5 bases from J, the gap between germline ends came to 8 bases. CDR3 nucleotides: TGTGCCAGCAGTTTATTTTGGGGAGATACGCAGTATTTT. Encoded protein: CASSLFWGDTQYF.

This clonotype appeared once. V usage is TRBV27 and J usage is TRBJ1-2; D remains ambiguous. V was trimmed by 2 bases and J by 6 bases, leaving 10 bases between them. The CDR3 is made up of 13 amino acids. Looked up from germline, CDR1 is MNHEY and CDR2 is SMNVEV (reference sequence). Here the CDR3 DNA reads TGTGCCAGCAGTTTAAACTTCGGGGATGGCTACACCTTC. Encoded protein: CASSLNFGDGYTF.

The chain uses TRBV28 and TRBJ2-7; 7 nucleotides align to TRBD2. The J call may be mistaken, given a closer DNA end match to TRBJ2-5. CDR1 MDHEN and CDR2 SYDVKM come from the germline V gene. This CDR3 is built from 16 residues. The CDR3 is CASRPLSGVGGETQYF. The CDR3 DNA follows: TGTGCCAGCAGACCCCTCAGCGGGGTAGGAGGGGAGACCCAGTACTTC.

The V call is TRBV29-1, the J call TRBJ2-5, with D hard to call. Germline lookup yields CDR1 SQVTM and CDR2 ANQGSEA. V was trimmed by 4 bases and J by 2 bases, leaving 5 bases between them. The CDR3 is 11 residues long. CDR3 loop: CSVGVQETQYF. The DNA of the CDR3 is TGCAGCGTTGGAGTTCAAGAGACCCAGTACTTC.

The chain links TRBV29-1 to TRBJ2-7; 8 bases match TRBD2. Germline CDR1 reads SQVTM; CDR2 reads ANQGSEA. Trimming removed 7 bases from V and 0 bases from J; junction bases left unmatched: 5. The CDR3 is 13 amino acids. CDR3 amino acids: CSAQRGPSYEQYF. Written as DNA, the CDR3 is TGCAGCGCCCAGCGGGGGCCCTCCTACGAGCAGTACTTC.

This clonotype was seen just once. The chain links TRBV30 to TRBJ2-7, with D perhaps assigned TRBD1 or TRBD2 (5 bases each). Germline V CDR1 and CDR2: GTSNPN, SVGIG (reference sequence). CDR3 length: 13 amino acids. V gave up 5 bases and J gave up 0 bases, with 11 bases separating them. The CDR3 protein is CAWGAGTSYEQYF. Here the CDR3 DNA reads TGTGCCTGGGGGGCCGGGACCTCCTACGAGCAGTACTTC.

The chain recombines TRBV5-4 with TRBJ2-1; TRBD2 matches at 12 bases. The CDR3 loop spans 14 amino acids. The V and J ends lost 0 bases and 9 bases, in that order; junction bases with no gene match: 1. CDR1 and CDR2 from the germline V gene are SGHNT and YYREEE (reference sequence). In DNA, the CDR3 is TGTGCCAGCAGCTTGGCGGGACTAGCGGGTGAGCAGTTCTTC. Translation: CASSLAGLAGEQFF.